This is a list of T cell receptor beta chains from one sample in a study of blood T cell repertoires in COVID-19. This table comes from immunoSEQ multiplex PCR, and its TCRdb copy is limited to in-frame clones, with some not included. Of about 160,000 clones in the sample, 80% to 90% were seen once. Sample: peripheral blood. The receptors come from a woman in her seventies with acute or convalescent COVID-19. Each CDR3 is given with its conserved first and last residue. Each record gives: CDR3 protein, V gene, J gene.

CDR3: CASSYRDRPRVFF
V: TRBV6-5
J: TRBJ1-1

CDR3: CASSLLAGGLETQYF
V: TRBV7-2
J: TRBJ2-5

CDR3: CAISEEGLAGADTQYF
V: TRBV10-3
J: TRBJ2-3

CDR3: CASSRLGQGTEAFF
V: TRBV4-3
J: TRBJ1-1

CDR3: CASSLVAMGGWYEQFF
V: TRBV5-6
J: TRBJ2-1

CDR3: CASSQSAGVSGNTIYF
V: TRBV3-1/TRBV3-2
J: TRBJ1-3

CDR3: CSVDRNRGGYTF
V: TRBV29-1
J: TRBJ1-2

CDR3: CASSLQKAGVEQYF
V: TRBV5-4
J: TRBJ2-7

CDR3: CASSARSTNYGYTF
V: TRBV2
J: TRBJ1-2

CDR3: CASSPHLTGPLVSTDTQYF
V: TRBV7-8
J: TRBJ2-3

CDR3: CASSSRTLEQFF
V: TRBV11-2
J: TRBJ2-1

CDR3: CASSRGQGTYEQYF
V: TRBV3-1/TRBV3-2
J: TRBJ2-7

CDR3: CASSALAGDGYEQYF
V: TRBV11-2
J: TRBJ2-7

CDR3: CASSLQGARGNTIYF
V: TRBV3-1/TRBV3-2
J: TRBJ1-3

CDR3: CASSSQTVPPVGYGYTF
V: TRBV5-1
J: TRBJ1-2

CDR3: CASREDSSYGYTF
V: TRBV28
J: TRBJ1-2

CDR3: CASSQGVSGETYEQYF
V: TRBV4-3
J: TRBJ2-7

CDR3: CASSEWDRAVGAFF
V: TRBV10-2
J: TRBJ1-1

CDR3: CASSYSAGAGNTIYF
V: TRBV6-5
J: TRBJ1-3

CDR3: CASSLGWRNRATTNYGYTF
V: TRBV28
J: TRBJ1-2

CDR3: CASSIGPGQNNSPLHF
V: TRBV19
J: TRBJ1-6

CDR3: CASSRGQVYEQFF
V: TRBV18
J: TRBJ2-1

CDR3: CAWRGDNEDTQYF
V: TRBV30
J: TRBJ2-3

CDR3: CASSLEFRVGETQYF
V: TRBV7-9
J: TRBJ2-5

CDR3: CASSPRGATNEKLFF
V: TRBV6-6
J: TRBJ1-4

CDR3: CASSSGEGVYEQYF
V: TRBV5-1
J: TRBJ2-7

CDR3: CASSYTPPRGSTEAFF
V: TRBV6-5
J: TRBJ1-1

CDR3: CASSPGAGRGNEQFF
V: TRBV5-1
J: TRBJ2-1

CDR3: CSASASQGLAYNEQFF
V: TRBV20-1
J: TRBJ2-1